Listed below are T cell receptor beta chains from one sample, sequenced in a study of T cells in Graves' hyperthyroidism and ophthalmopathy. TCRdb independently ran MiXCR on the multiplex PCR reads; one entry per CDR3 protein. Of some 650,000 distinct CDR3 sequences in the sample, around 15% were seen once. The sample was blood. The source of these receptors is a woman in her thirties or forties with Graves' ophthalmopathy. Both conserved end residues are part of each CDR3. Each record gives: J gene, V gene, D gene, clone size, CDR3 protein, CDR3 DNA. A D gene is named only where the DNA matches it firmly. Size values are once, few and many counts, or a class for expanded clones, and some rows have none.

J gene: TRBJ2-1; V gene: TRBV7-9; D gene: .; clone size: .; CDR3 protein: CASSLAGFGSEQFF; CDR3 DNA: TGTGCCAGCAGCTTAGCGGGATTCGGGAGTGAGCAGTTCTTC
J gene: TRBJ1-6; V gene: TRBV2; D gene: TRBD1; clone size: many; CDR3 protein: CASRAFGTGLNSPLHF; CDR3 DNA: TGTGCCAGCAGAGCCTTCGGGACAGGCCTTAATTCACCCCTCCACTTT
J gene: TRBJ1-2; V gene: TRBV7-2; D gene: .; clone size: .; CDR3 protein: CASSLAGGRADGYTF; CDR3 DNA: TGTGCCAGCAGCTTAGCGGGGGGGCGCGCTGATGGCTACACCTTC
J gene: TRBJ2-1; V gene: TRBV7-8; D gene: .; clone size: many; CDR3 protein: CASSLVVVGAYNEQFF; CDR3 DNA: TGTGCCAGCAGCTTAGTTGTAGTAGGGGCCTACAATGAGCAGTTCTTC
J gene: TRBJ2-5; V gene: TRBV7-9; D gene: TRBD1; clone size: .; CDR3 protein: CASSLSFLRRGGLETQYF; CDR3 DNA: TGTGCCAGCAGCTTAAGTTTCCTTCGGAGAGGGGGCCTGGAGACCCAGTACTTC
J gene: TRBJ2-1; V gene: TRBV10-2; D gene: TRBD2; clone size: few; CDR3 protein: CASRGLAGVYNEQFF; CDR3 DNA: TGCGCCAGCCGGGGACTAGCGGGAGTGTACAATGAGCAGTTCTTC
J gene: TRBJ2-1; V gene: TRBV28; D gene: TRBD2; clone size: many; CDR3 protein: CASSLGLAGVDEQFF; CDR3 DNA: TGTGCCAGCAGTTTGGGACTAGCGGGAGTTGATGAGCAGTTCTTC
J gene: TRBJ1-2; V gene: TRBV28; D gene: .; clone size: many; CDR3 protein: CASSLTGLANYGYTF; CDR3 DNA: TGTGCCAGCAGCCTGACAGGTTTAGCTAACTATGGCTACACCTTC
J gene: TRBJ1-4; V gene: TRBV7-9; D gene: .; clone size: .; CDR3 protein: CASSLGSTATNEKLFF; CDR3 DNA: TGTGCCAGCAGCTTAGGGTCAACTGCAACTAATGAAAAACTGTTTTTT
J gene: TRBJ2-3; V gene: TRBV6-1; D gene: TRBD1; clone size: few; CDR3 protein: CASSGQGAVPTDTQYF; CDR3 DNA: TGTGCCAGCAGTGGACAGGGGGCCGTACCCACAGATACGCAGTATTTT
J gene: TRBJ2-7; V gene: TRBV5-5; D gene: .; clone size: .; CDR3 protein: CASSLDPGPTREQYF; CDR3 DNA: TGTGCCAGCAGCTTGGACCCGGGCCCAACAAGGGAGCAGTACTTC
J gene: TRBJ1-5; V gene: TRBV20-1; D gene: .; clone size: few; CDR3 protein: CSAILGNQGQPQHF; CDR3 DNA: TGCAGTGCTATTTTGGGAAACCAGGGTCAGCCCCAGCATTTT
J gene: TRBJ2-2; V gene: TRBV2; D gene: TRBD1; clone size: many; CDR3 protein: CASGGQGRDTGELFF; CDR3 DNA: TGTGCCAGCGGCGGACAGGGAAGGGACACCGGGGAGCTGTTTTTT
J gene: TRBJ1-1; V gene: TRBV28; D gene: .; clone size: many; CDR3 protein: CASIYGGKNTEAFF; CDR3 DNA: TGTGCCAGCATCTACGGGGGCAAGAACACTGAAGCTTTCTTT
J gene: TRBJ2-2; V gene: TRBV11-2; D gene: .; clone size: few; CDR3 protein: CASSPGDGWELFF; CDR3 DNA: TGTGCCAGCAGCCCCGGAGATGGCTGGGAGCTGTTTTTT
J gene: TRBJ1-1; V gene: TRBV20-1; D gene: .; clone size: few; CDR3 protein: CSASRDGTEAFF; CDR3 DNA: TGCAGTGCTAGTCGTGATGGCACTGAAGCTTTCTTT
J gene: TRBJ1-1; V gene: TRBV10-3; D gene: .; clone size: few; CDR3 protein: CAISERPAVVIF; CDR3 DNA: TGTGCCATCAGTGAGCGGCCGGCTGTAGTGATCTTT
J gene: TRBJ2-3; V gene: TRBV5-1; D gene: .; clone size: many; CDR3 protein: CASSSITSALPDTQYF; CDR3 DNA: TGCGCCAGCAGCTCGATAACTAGTGCCCTCCCAGATACGCAGTATTTT
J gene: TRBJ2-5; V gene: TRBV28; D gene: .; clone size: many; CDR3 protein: CASSTNGPAETQYF; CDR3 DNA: TGTGCCAGCAGTACGAATGGGCCGGCAGAGACCCAGTACTTC
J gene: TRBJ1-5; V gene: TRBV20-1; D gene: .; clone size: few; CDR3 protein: CSARATGPRDQPQHF; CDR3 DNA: TGCAGTGCTAGAGCCACGGGACCGAGGGATCAGCCCCAGCATTTT
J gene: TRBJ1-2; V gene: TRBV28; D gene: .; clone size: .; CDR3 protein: CASSPNKDGYTF; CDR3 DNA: TGTGCCAGCAGTCCCAACAAGGATGGCTACACCTTC
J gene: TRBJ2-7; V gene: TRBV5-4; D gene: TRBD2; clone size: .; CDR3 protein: CASSPPGGAAYEQYF; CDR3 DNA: TGTGCCAGCAGCCCGCCGGGGGGGGCGGCCTACGAGCAGTACTTC
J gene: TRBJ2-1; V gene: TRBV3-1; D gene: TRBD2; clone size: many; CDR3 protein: CASSPVLQRGARDEQFF; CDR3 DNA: TGTGCCAGCAGCCCAGTCCTCCAGCGGGGGGCCAGGGATGAGCAGTTCTTC
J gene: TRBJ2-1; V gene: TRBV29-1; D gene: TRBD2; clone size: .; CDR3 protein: CSVELLAGYNEQFF; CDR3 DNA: TGCAGCGTCGAGCTACTAGCGGGGTACAATGAGCAGTTCTTC
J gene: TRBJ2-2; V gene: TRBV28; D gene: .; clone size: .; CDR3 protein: CASSSGDPGELFF; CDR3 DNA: TGTGCCAGCAGTTCTGGGGATCCCGGGGAGCTGTTTTTT
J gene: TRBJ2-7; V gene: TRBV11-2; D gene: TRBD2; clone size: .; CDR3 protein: CASSVQGLAGGSSSYEQYF; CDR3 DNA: TGTGCCAGCAGCGTACAGGGACTAGCGGGAGGGAGTAGCTCCTACGAGCAGTACTTC
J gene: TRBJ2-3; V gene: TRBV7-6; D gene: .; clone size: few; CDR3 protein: CASSRGTQSTDTQYF; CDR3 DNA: TGTGCCAGCAGCCGAGGGACTCAAAGCACAGATACGCAGTATTTT
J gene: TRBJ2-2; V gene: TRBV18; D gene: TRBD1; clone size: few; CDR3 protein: CASSLGQGSATGELFF; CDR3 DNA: TGTGCCAGCTCACTCGGACAGGGTTCAGCCACCGGGGAGCTGTTTTTT
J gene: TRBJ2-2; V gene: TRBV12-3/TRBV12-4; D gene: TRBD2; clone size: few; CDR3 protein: CASKVSSGPGELFF; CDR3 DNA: TGTGCCAGCAAGGTTTCTAGCGGTCCCGGGGAGCTGTTTTTT